Here is one TCR beta chain with its context. What it binds is not known. A much larger clone differs from this one at a single base, so this may be a read error. This sample is drawn from a study of T cells in Graves' hyperthyroidism and ophthalmopathy. General observations from the study: Blood held most thyroid clonotypes expanded above 0.001 frequency. Ophthalmopathy and stable hyperthyroidism were separated by a 13 V-J model. The model forecast ophthalmopathy, anticipating it by a median around 6.4 months before onset.

There were TCR beta CDR3 regions amplified from RNA transcripts. RT-PCR in the first round (using the HTBI primer set) targeted the TCR CDR3. A single record per CDR3 protein comes from TCRdb applying MiXCR to the multiplex PCR reads. The data contain 500,000 to 800,000 distinct CDR3 sequences, approximately 42% of them singletons. V dropped 10 bases and J dropped 7; count of bases not matched to a gene: 10. The CDR3 length is 13 residues. Germline V gene data show CDR1 as ENHRY and CDR2 as SYGVKD. Patients having uncontrolled infection, another autoimmune disease, pregnancy or lactation were not included.

The sequenced material came from peripheral blood or thyroid tissue (not recorded which). This sequence was found in an adult man with Graves' disease, either hyperthyroidism or ophthalmopathy (not recorded which). V and J are TRBV10-3 and TRBJ1-5; 7 bases line up with TRBD1. CDR3 region: CATSNRGNQPQHF. DNA of the CDR3: TGTGCCACTTCTAACAGGGGAAACCAGCCCCAGCATTTT.